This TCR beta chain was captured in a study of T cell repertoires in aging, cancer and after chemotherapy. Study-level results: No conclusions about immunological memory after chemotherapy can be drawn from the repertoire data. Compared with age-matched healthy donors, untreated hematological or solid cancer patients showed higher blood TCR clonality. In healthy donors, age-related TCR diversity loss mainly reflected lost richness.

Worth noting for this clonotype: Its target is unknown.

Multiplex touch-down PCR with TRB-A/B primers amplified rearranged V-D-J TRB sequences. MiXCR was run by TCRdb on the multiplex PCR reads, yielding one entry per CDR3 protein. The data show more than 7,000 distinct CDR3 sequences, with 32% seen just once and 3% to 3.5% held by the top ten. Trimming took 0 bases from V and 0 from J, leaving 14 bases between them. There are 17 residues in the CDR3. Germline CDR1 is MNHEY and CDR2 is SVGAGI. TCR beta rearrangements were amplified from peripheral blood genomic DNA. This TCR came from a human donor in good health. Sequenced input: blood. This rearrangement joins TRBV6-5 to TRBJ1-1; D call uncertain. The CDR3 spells CASSYSSLGNMNTEAFF. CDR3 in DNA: TGTGCCAGCAGTTACTCGAGTCTTGGGAACATGAACACTGAAGCTTTCTTT.